One and the same sample provided the 18 T cell receptor beta chains below, sequenced in a study of Tregs in tolerant kidney transplant recipients. The protocol was immunoSEQ multiplex PCR, while the TCRdb copy is restricted to in-frame clones and leaves out a portion. The repertoire holds around 63,000 clones, with 70% to 90% as singletons. The material was Tregs from blood, obtained before the transplant. These receptors were taken from a human donor who received a combined kidney and bone marrow transplant.

The gene calls are TRBV28 and TRBJ1-1; TRBD1 matches at 8 bases. Germline trimming cut 4 bases from V and 8 bases from J; bases unmatched to any gene: 6. Germline CDR1 MDHEN, CDR2 SYDVKM. There are 13 residues in the CDR3. For the CDR3, the DNA is TGTGCCAGCAGTTGGCACAGGGGGACGGAAGCTTTCTTT. It codes for CASSWHRGTEAFF.

The table lists this clone with a count of one. The rearrangement joins TRBV6-5 to TRBJ2-1, with D possibly TRBD2 on 6 matching bases. The CDR3 covers 15 residues. Germline CDR1 is MNHEY and CDR2 is SVGAGI. V was pared by 2 bases and J by 0 bases, with 8 bases between. This CDR3 reads CASSYGRGSYNEQFF. The CDR3 nucleotides read TGTGCCAGCAGTTACGGGCGGGGCTCCTACAATGAGCAGTTCTTC.

This clone was counted once. The CDR3 coding sequence is TGTGCCAGCAGCTTAGGCTCAGGGAACACTGAAGCTTTCTTT. It encodes CASSLGSGNTEAFF. The chain is built from TRBV7-2 and TRBJ1-1; the D is unclear. CDR1 SGHTA and CDR2 FQGNSA come from the germline V gene. V lost 1 base, J lost 1 base, and 7 bases lay in between. The CDR3 is made up of 14 amino acids.

This rearrangement joins TRBV4-2 to TRBJ2-6; D is possibly TRBD1 (6 bases). CDR1 is LGHNA, CDR2 YNFKEQ, per germline. The CDR3 has 16 amino acids. The V end lost 0 bases, the J end lost 2 bases, and 8 bases lay between the germline ends. The chain's CDR3 is CASSQEQGAGANVLTF. The CDR3 DNA follows: TGTGCCAGCAGCCAAGAACAGGGAGCTGGGGCCAACGTCCTGACTTTC.

The genes are TRBV15 and TRBJ2-7; TRBD2 matches at 8 bases. The CDR3 runs 17 residues. Trimming cost V 2 bases and J 0 bases; bases outside gene matches: 9. Per the germline V gene, CDR1 is LNHNV and CDR2 is YYDKDF (reference sequence). The CDR3 sequence: CATSRKYSGASSYEQYF. CDR3 coding DNA: TGTGCCACCAGCAGAAAATATAGCGGGGCGAGCTCCTACGAGCAGTACTTC.

The chain combines TRBV11-2 with TRBJ1-2, with 9 bases fitting TRBD1. Germline CDR1 reads SGHAT; CDR2 reads FQNNGV. The CDR3 consists of 13 residues. V lost 5 bases to trimming and J lost 6 bases; unmatched junction nucleotides: 4. The CDR3: CASSRDRENGYTF. The CDR3 DNA follows: TGTGCCAGCAGCCGGGACAGGGAAAATGGCTACACCTTC.

The rearrangement joins TRBV30 to TRBJ1-4; TRBD1 is a possible D gene (6 bases). CDR1 and CDR2 from the germline V gene are GTSNPN and SVGIG (reference sequence). The CDR3 is 13 amino acids. V shed 2 bases and J shed 8 bases, with 12 bases lying between them. In DNA form, the CDR3 reads TGTGCCTGGAGTCCGGGGGGCGTGGAAAAACTGTTTTTT. Its protein is CAWSPGGVEKLFF.

The chain has TRBV5-6 and TRBJ2-2, with TRBD1 matching 9 bases. CDR3 length: 14 residues. V lost 2 bases to trimming and J lost 9 bases; unmatched junction nucleotides: 5. The germline gives CDR1 SGHDT, CDR2 YYEEEE. CDR3 nucleotides: TGTGCCAGCAGCTTACAGGGGGCTCTTCGGGAGCTGTTTTTT. It specifies CASSLQGALRELFF.

V is TRBV19 and J is TRBJ2-2; D gene ambiguous. Germline V gives CDR1 LNHDA, CDR2 SQIVND (reference sequence). The CDR3 runs 14 residues. V was clipped by 4 bases and J by 8 bases, with 14 bases between them. CDR3 coding DNA: TGTGCCAGTAGTACTACGTCCTTGAGGGGGGAGCTGTTTTTT. It translates to CASSTTSLRGELFF.

This chain joins TRBV27 and TRBJ2-3; D is ambiguous. Germline V CDR1 and CDR2: MNHEY, SMNVEV (reference sequence). The V end lost 3 bases, the J end lost 1 base, and 14 bases lay between the germline ends. The CDR3 length is 16 residues. The CDR3 is CASSFSGQKGTDTQYF. The CDR3 DNA follows: TGTGCCAGCAGTTTTTCTGGGCAGAAAGGCACAGATACGCAGTATTTT.

The V and J genes are TRBV29-1 and TRBJ1-1; 12 nucleotides match TRBD1. Germline CDR1 reads SQVTM; CDR2 reads ANQGSEA. V dropped 4 bases and J dropped 0; count of bases not matched to a gene: 12. This CDR3 region has 18 residues. As DNA, the CDR3 is TGCAGCGTTGGCGTAACTCCGGGACAGGGGGCCGTGAACACTGAAGCTTTCTTT. Translated, it gives CSVGVTPGQGAVNTEAFF.

The rearrangement uses TRBV7-9 and TRBJ2-3, with D unclear. The CDR3 covers 13 residues. V was shortened by 8 bases and J by 3 bases, with 12 bases between the two germline ends. Germline V gene data show CDR1 as SEHNR and CDR2 as FQNEAQ (reference sequence). Here the CDR3 DNA reads TGTGCCAGCCACAAGGGCACGACAGATACGCAGTATTTT. Residues: CASHKGTTDTQYF.

This clone was detected only a few times. The chain uses TRBV5-6 and TRBJ2-7, with D perhaps matching TRBD2 (7 bases). CDR1 and CDR2 from the germline V gene are SGHDT and YYEEEE. The CDR3 covers 18 residues. Trimming stripped 4 bases from V and 0 bases from J, with 23 bases between. CDR3 in amino acids: CASSPSGGKGGASYEQYF. CDR3 DNA: TGTGCCAGCAGCCCCAGTGGGGGTAAAGGGGGGGCCTCCTACGAGCAGTACTTC. The full variable domain, rest sourced from reference TRBV5-6 and TRBJ2-7, is DAGVTQSPTHLIKTRGQQVTLRCSPKSGHDTVSWYQQALGQGPQFIFQYYEEEERQRGNFPDRFSGHQFPNYSSELNVNALLLGDSALYLCASSPSGGKGGASYEQYFGPGTRLTVT.

A remark on this clone: The identical CDR3 is also encoded by other nucleotide sequences in the sample. The rearrangement links TRBV27 to TRBJ2-6; D possibly corresponds to TRBD2 (5 bases). CDR1 is MNHEY and CDR2 is SMNVEV in the germline V gene (reference sequence). The CDR3 runs to 15 residues. V was trimmed by 6 bases and J by 0 bases, leaving 9 bases between them. DNA for the CDR3: TGTGCCAGCAGCGACGGGGACTCTGGGGCCAACGTCCTGACTTTC. Protein: CASSDGDSGANVLTF.

This clone was seen just once. The chain is built from TRBV5-6 and TRBJ2-1; 12 positions agree with TRBD2. Germline lookup yields CDR1 SGHDT and CDR2 YYEEEE. Unmatched junction bases numbered 5, after V lost 2 bases and J lost 5 bases. The CDR3 spans 16 residues. The CDR3 here is CASSFGLAGSNNEQFF. In DNA, the CDR3 is TGTGCCAGCAGCTTCGGACTAGCGGGGTCAAACAATGAGCAGTTCTTC.

The J gene is TRBJ2-3, the V gene TRBV20-1; possibly TRBD1 for D (5 bases). This CDR3 region has 11 residues. Per germline, CDR1 DFQATT and CDR2 SNEGSKA (reference sequence). V dropped 5 bases and J dropped 6 bases, with 9 bases sitting between them. This CDR3 is CSAPKGDTQYF. CDR3 in DNA: TGCAGTGCTCCAAAGGGGGATACGCAGTATTTT.

The V gene is TRBV5-1, the J gene TRBJ1-3; 8 bases fit TRBD1. Germline-derived CDR1 and CDR2 are SGHRS and YFSETQ. The CDR3 is 17 amino acids. J was trimmed by 0 bases and V by 0 bases; bases with no gene match: 5. CDR3 nucleotide sequence: TGCGCCAGCAGCTTGGTACCCGACAGGGGCTCTGGAAACACCATATATTTT. Its translation: CASSLVPDRGSGNTIYF.

The chain joins TRBV6-5 to TRBJ2-1; TRBD2 agrees at 12 bases. With 1 base clipped from V and 6 bases from J, the junction kept 4 bases outside the gene matches. The germline gives CDR1 MNHEY, CDR2 SVGAGI. The CDR3 loop spans 16 amino acids. CDR3 amino acids: CASSYWTSGMSNEQFF. The CDR3 region has the DNA TGTGCCAGCAGTTACTGGACTAGCGGGATGAGCAATGAGCAGTTCTTC.